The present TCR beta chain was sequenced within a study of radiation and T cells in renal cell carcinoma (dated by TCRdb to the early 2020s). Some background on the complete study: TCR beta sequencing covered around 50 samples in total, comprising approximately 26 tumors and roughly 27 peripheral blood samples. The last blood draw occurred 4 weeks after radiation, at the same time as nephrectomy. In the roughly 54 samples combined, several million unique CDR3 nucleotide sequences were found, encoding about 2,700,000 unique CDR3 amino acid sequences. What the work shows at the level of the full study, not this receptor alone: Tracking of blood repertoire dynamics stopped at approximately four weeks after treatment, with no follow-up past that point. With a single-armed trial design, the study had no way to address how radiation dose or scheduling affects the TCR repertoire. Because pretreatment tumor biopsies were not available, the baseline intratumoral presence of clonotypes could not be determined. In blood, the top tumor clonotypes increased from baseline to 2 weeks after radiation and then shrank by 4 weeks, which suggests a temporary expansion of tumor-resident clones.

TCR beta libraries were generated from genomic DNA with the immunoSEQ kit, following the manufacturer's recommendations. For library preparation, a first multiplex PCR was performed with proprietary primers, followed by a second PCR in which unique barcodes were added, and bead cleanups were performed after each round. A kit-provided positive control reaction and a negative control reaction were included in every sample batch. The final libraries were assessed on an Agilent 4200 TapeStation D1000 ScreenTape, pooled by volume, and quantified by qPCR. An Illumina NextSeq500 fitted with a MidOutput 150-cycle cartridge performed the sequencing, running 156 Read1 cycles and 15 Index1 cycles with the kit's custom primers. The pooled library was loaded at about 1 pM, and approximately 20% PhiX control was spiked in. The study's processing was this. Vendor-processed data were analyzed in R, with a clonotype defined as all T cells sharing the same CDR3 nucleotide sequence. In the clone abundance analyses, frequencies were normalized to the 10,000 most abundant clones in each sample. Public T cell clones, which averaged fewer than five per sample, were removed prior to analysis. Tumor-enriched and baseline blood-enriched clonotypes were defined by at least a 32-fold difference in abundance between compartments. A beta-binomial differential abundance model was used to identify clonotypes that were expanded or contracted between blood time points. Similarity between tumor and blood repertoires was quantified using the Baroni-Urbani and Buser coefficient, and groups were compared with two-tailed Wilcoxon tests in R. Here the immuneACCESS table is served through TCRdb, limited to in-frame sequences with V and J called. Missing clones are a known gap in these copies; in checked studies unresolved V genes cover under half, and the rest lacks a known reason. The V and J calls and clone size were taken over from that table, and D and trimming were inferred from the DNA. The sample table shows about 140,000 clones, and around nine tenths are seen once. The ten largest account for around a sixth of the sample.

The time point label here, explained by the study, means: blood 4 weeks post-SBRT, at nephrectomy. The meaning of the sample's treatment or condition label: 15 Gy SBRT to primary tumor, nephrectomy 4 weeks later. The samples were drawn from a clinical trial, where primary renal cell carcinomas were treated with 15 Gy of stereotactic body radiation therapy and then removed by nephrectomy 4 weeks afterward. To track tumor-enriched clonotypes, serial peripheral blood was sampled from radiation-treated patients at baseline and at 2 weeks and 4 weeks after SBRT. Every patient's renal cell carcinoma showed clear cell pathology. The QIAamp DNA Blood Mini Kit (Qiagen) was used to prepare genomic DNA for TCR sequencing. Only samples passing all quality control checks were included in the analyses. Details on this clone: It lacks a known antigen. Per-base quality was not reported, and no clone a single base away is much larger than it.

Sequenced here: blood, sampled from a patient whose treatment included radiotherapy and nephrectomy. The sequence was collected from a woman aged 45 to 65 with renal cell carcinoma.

The CDR3 reads CASSSQGRANEKLFF. In nucleotides, the sequence is TGTGCCAGCAGTTCTCAGGGGCGGGCTAATGAAAAACTGTTTTTT. In this chain, TRBV28 is recombined with TRBJ1-4; 6 matching bases give a weak D call of TRBD1. The CDR3 goes from the cysteine to the phenylalanine over 15 residues. This entry keeps only the CDR3 DNA: 45 bases, framed from base 1. The CDR1 and CDR2 encoded by the germline V gene are MDHEN and SYDVKM. Relative to germline, V is 4 bases shorter and J is 3 bases shorter, with 12 bases between their ends.